These 13 T cell receptor beta chains originate from one sample sequenced in a study of OX40 agonist ivuxolimab in advanced cancers. Method: immunoSEQ multiplex PCR; TCRdb's copy keeps in-frame clones and lacks some. The sample lists about 21,000 clones, 70% to 90% seen once, with 15% to 20% in the top ten. The starting material was CD4+ or CD8+ T cells sorted from blood, obtained in a trial of the OX40 agonist ivuxolimab. The receptors stem from an adult with an advanced solid tumor such as melanoma, head and neck, liver or kidney cancer.

V gene TRBV14 combines with J gene TRBJ2-1; possible D gene TRBD2, 6 bases. Trimming pared 6 bases from V and 8 bases from J, leaving 17 bases between. Germline V gene sequence: CDR1 SGHDN, CDR2 FVKESK. The CDR3 runs to 14 residues. CDR3 in amino acids: CASSSGVGPHEQFF. Here the CDR3 DNA reads TGTGCCAGCAGTTCGGGGGTCGGGCCCCATGAGCAGTTCTTC.

The chain is built from TRBV4-2 and TRBJ2-3; either TRBD1 or TRBD2 may supply D (5 bases each). CDR3 size: 16 residues. CDR1 and CDR2 (germline): LGHNA, YNFKEQ. Trimming left V 4 bases short and J 1 base short, with 15 bases between. The CDR3 reads CASSLTRDGGTDTQYF. DNA of the CDR3: TGTGCCAGCAGCCTAACCCGGGACGGAGGCACAGATACGCAGTATTTT.

The chain carries TRBV9 and TRBJ1-3, with 8 bases matching TRBD1. V was pared by 0 bases and J by 0 bases, with 2 bases of the junction left unmatched. CDR1 SGDLS and CDR2 YYNGEE come from the germline V gene. CDR3 length: 16 amino acids. The CDR3 coding sequence is TGTGCCAGCAGCGTAGGAACAGGGGGCTCTGGAAACACCATATATTTT. It codes for CASSVGTGGSGNTIYF.

In DNA, the CDR3 is TGCGCCAGCAGCCCTTTTGAAACGGGCCCCTGGGATGGCTACACCTTC. This sequence encodes CASSPFETGPWDGYTF. The chain joins TRBV5-1 to TRBJ1-2; D is unclear. This CDR3 is built from 16 residues. CDR1 is SGHRS and CDR2 is YFSETQ in the germline V gene. V lost 4 bases and J lost 6, with 22 bases in between.

The table lists this clone with a count of one. V usage is TRBV11-2 and J usage is TRBJ2-3; 10 bases line up with TRBD1. With V trimmed by 4 bases and J by 5 bases, 12 bases remained unmatched. The CDR3 is 17 residues long. Germline values: CDR1 SGHAT, CDR2 FQNNGV. In DNA form, the CDR3 reads TGTGCCAGCAGCTCATACCAGGGACAGGGGCGAGAAGATACGCAGTATTTT. This gives the protein CASSSYQGQGREDTQYF.

The chain is built from TRBV4-1 and TRBJ2-7; 9 bases line up with TRBD1. CDR1 is MGHRA and CDR2 is YSYEKL in the germline V gene. The ends lost 2 bases at V and 6 bases at J; junction bases unmatched: 14. The CDR3 sequence is 17 residues long. CDR3 DNA: TGCGCCAGCAGCCAAATCTCTTCCGGGACAGGGCACCTCGAGCAGTACTTC. It yields the protein CASSQISSGTGHLEQYF.

The V gene is TRBV19, the J gene TRBJ1-3; TRBD1 aligns across 9 bases. The CDR3 has 17 residues. Trimming removed 3 bases from V and 2 bases from J; junction bases left unmatched: 8. The germline gives CDR1 LNHDA, CDR2 SQIVND (reference sequence). CDR3 DNA sequence: TGTGCCAGTAGTATGGACAGGGGAGTGGAGACTGGAAACACCATATATTTT. Translated, it gives CASSMDRGVETGNTIYF. Full variable domain (outside the CDR3, taken from reference TRBV19 and TRBJ1-3): DGGITQSPKYLFRKEGQNVTLSCEQNLNHDAMYWYRQDPGQGLRLIYYSQIVNDFQKGDIAEGYSVSREKKESFPLTVTSAQKNPTAFYLCASSMDRGVETGNTIYFGEGSWLTVV.

The rearrangement uses TRBV5-6 and TRBJ1-4, with 8 bases that match TRBD1. The CDR3 spans 15 residues. V lost 4 bases, J lost 2 bases, and 4 bases stayed unmatched. CDR1 and CDR2 from the germline V gene are SGHDT and YYEEEE. The DNA of the CDR3 is TGTGCCAGCAGCCCGAACAGGGGGACTAATGAAAAACTGTTTTTT. It specifies CASSPNRGTNEKLFF.

The J gene is TRBJ1-1, the V gene TRBV6-5; D remains ambiguous. Germline V gene data show CDR1 as MNHEY and CDR2 as SVGAGI. The CDR3 loop spans 14 amino acids. V was shortened by 3 bases and J by 4 bases, with 12 bases between the two germline ends. The CDR3 loop reads CASSYSDKFTEAFF. CDR3 sequence (DNA): TGTGCCAGCAGTTATTCCGACAAATTCACTGAAGCTTTCTTT.

This sequence joins TRBV19 and TRBJ2-6; D gene unclear. The CDR3 extends over 14 amino acids. Trimming removed 4 bases from V and 0 bases from J, with 4 bases in between. Germline V gene data show CDR1 as LNHDA and CDR2 as SQIVND (reference sequence). The CDR3 DNA follows: TGTGCCAGTAGTAACAACTCTGGGGCCAACGTCCTGACTTTC. Encoded protein: CASSNNSGANVLTF.

The chain employs TRBV6-5 and TRBJ1-1; 10 bases are a match to TRBD1. With 6 bases clipped from V and 6 bases from J, the junction kept 7 bases outside the gene matches. CDR1 is MNHEY, CDR2 SVGAGI, per germline. This CDR3 contains 14 residues. The CDR3 coding sequence is TGTGCCAGCAGAAATACCGGGACAGGGGCTGAAGCTTTCTTT. It is translated as CASRNTGTGAEAFF.

The chain uses TRBV6-5 and TRBJ2-7; TRBD1 agrees at 7 bases. The CDR3 totals 14 residues. CDR1 and CDR2 (germline): MNHEY, SVGAGI. V lost 4 bases, J lost 2 bases, and 5 bases stayed unmatched. The CDR3 DNA reads TGTGCCAGCAGTTTCACCGGGACAGCCTACGAGCAGTACTTC. Translation: CASSFTGTAYEQYF.

The V call is TRBV5-6, the J call TRBJ2-7; 7 bases fit TRBD1. Germline V CDR1 and CDR2: SGHDT, YYEEEE. The CDR3 runs to 14 residues. Unmatched junction bases numbered 5, after V lost 3 bases and J lost 2 bases. The CDR3 bases are TGTGCCAGCAGCTCCGGGGACAGTCCCTACGAGCAGTACTTC. This encodes CASSSGDSPYEQYF.